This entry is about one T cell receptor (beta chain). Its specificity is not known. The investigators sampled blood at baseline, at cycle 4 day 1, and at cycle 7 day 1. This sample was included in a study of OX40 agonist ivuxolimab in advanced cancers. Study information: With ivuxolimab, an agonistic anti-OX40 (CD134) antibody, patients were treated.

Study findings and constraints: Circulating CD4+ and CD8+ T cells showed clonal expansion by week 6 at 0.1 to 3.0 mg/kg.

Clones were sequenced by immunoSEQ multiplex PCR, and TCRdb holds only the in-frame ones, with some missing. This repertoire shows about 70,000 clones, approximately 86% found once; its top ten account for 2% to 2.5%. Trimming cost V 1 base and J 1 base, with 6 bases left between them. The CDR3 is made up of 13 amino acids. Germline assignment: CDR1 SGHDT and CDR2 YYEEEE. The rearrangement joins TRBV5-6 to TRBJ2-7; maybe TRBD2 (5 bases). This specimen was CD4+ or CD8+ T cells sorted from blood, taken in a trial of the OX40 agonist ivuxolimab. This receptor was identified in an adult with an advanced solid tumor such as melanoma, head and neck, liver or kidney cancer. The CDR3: CASSLWRSYEQYF. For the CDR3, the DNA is TGTGCCAGCAGCTTGTGGAGGTCCTACGAGCAGTACTTC.